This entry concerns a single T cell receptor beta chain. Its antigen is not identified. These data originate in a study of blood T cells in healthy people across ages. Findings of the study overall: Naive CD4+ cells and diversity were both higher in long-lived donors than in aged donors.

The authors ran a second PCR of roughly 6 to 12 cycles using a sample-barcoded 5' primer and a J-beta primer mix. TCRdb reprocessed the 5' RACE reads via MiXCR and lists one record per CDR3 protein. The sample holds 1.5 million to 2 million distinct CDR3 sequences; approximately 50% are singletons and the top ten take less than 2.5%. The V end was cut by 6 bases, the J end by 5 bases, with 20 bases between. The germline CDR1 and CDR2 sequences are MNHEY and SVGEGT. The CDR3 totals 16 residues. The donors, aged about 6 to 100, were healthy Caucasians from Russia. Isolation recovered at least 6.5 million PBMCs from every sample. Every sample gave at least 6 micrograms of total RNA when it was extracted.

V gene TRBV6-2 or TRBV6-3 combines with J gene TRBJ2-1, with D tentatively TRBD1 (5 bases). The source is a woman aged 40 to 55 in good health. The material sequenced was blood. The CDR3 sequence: CASRGLDIPLDNEQFF. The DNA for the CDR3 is TGTGCCAGCAGGGGATTGGACATCCCCCTGGACAATGAGCAGTTCTTC.